The T cell receptor beta chain described here comes from a study of T-cell reconstitution after alpha-beta-depleted transplantation in children. This clonotype was picked up a small number of times. The V and J ends lost 3 bases and 5 bases respectively, with 13 bases between them. There are 14 residues in the CDR3. From germline, CDR1 is LGHDT and CDR2 YNNKEL (reference sequence). The library targeted TCRbeta and was prepared with unique molecular identifiers. TCRdb itself ran the PCR reads through MiXCR, one entry per CDR3 protein. The data hold fewer than 400,000 distinct CDR3 sequences, with roughly 20% observed a single time.

This chain links TRBV3-1 with TRBJ2-5; TRBD1 or TRBD2 may be the D gene (6 bases each). The receptor was derived from a human donor who donated a stem cell graft to a child with acute myeloid leukemia. This sample comprised PBMCs from the stem cell graft donor, obtained from the stem cell graft. For the CDR3, the DNA is TGTGCCAGCAGCCACGTCCGGGGGCCGGAGACCCAGTACTTC. It codes for CASSHVRGPETQYF.